The 31 T cell receptor beta chains below were found in one sample sequenced in a study of T cell responses to AZD1222 COVID-19 vaccine (dated by TCRdb to the early 2020s). The time point tag for this specimen amounts to: about 28 days (+/-7) after the second vaccine dose. Explained via the paper, the treatment or condition label denotes: meningococcal conjugate vaccine given as trial control. The method behind the library was the immunoSEQ multiplex PCR assay. Not all clones reach the TCRdb copy of this immuneACCESS table, which keeps in-frame sequences only. Checked studies attribute under half of the gap to unresolved V genes and leave the rest unexplained. For this sample there are approximately 210,000 clones; around 94% appear just once. The ten top clones hold over 1.5% of the sample. Sample: peripheral blood, taken 28 days after the second dose of the MenACWY control vaccine. The receptors stem from an adult who received the MenACWY meningococcal vaccine as a control.

V is TRBV7-9 and J is TRBJ1-1; tentatively, D is TRBD1 (6 bases). V lost 5 bases and J 5 bases, leaving 18 bases between the germline ends. This CDR3 spans 15 amino acids. In germline, CDR1 is SEHNR, CDR2 FQNEAQ (reference sequence). The CDR3 is CASSPAGGRGTEAFF. The CDR3 bases are TGTGCCAGCAGCCCCGCGGGGGGGCGGGGGACTGAAGCTTTCTTT.

The chain links TRBV2 to TRBJ1-6, with 7 nucleotides matching TRBD1. This CDR3 has 15 residues. V lost 5 bases to trimming and J lost 7 bases; unmatched junction nucleotides: 8. Germline CDR1 SNHLY, CDR2 FYNNEI. CDR3 in DNA: TGTGCCAGCAGTAGCCGACAGGGAGGCAATTCACCCCTCCACTTT. Amino acid sequence: CASSSRQGGNSPLHF.

The chain couples TRBV15 to TRBJ2-7, with D hard to call. The CDR3 is 13 amino acids. The V end was cut by 0 bases, the J end by 0 bases, with 3 bases between. In germline, CDR1 is LNHNV, CDR2 YYDKDF (reference sequence). The CDR3 sequence is CATSRDVSYEQYF. The CDR3 DNA reads as TGTGCCACCAGCAGAGACGTCTCCTACGAGCAGTACTTC.

This rearrangement joins TRBV19 to TRBJ1-3; D possibly corresponds to TRBD1 (6 bases). The V gene's germline CDR1 is LNHDA and CDR2 SQIVND (reference sequence). The CDR3 is made up of 17 amino acids. Trimming took 6 bases from V and 0 from J, leaving 18 bases between them. The CDR3 region has the DNA TGTGCCAGTAGCACCAGAACCGGGACACGCTCTGGAAACACCATATATTTT. Translation: CASSTRTGTRSGNTIYF.

The V gene is TRBV27, the J gene TRBJ1-1, with no clear D. The CDR3 totals 14 residues. V was trimmed by 2 bases and J by 5 bases, leaving 12 bases between them. The germline gives CDR1 MNHEY, CDR2 SMNVEV (reference sequence). This CDR3 reads CASSLNFRGTEAFF. CDR3 nucleotide sequence: TGTGCCAGCAGTTTAAACTTCCGGGGAACTGAAGCTTTCTTT.

This chain links TRBV6-5 with TRBJ2-7, with a weak D call TRBD2 (6 bases). The germline V gene encodes CDR1 MNHEY and CDR2 SVGAGI. The CDR3 sequence is 14 residues long. The V end lost 2 bases, the J end lost 6 bases, and 14 bases lay between the germline ends. The CDR3 sequence is CASSYTGQAGEQYF. The CDR3 DNA sequence: TGTGCCAGCAGTTACACCGGTCAAGCGGGCGAGCAGTACTTC.

V and J are TRBV28 and TRBJ2-7; D ambiguous. The V and J ends lost 5 bases and 3 bases respectively, with 14 bases between them. The CDR3 consists of 14 residues. The germline gives CDR1 MDHEN, CDR2 SYDVKM. CDR3 amino acids: CASSAPNENYEQYF. CDR3 coding DNA: TGTGCCAGCAGTGCCCCCAATGAAAACTACGAGCAGTACTTC.

The V call is TRBV16, the J call TRBJ1-3, with no clear D. CDR3 length equals 14 residues. Germline V CDR1 and CDR2: KGHSY, FQNENV. V shed 0 bases and J shed 1 base, with 4 bases lying between them. In DNA form, the CDR3 reads TGTGCCAGCAGCCAATCTCCGTCTGGAAACACCATATATTTT. It yields the protein CASSQSPSGNTIYF.

This clone was recorded once. The rearrangement joins TRBV28 to TRBJ2-7; no clear D gene. Germline V gene data show CDR1 as MDHEN and CDR2 as SYDVKM. The V end was cut by 2 bases, the J end by 4 bases, with 6 bases between. The CDR3 is 12 residues long. The CDR3: CASSLRVYEQYF. CDR3 DNA: TGTGCCAGCAGTTTACGCGTGTACGAGCAGTACTTC.

In regard to this clone: Sequence at one end of the junction differs from germline and may be a read error. The chain is built from TRBV6-5 and TRBJ2-7; 9 nucleotides match TRBD1. The CDR3 loop spans 13 amino acids. Germline lookup yields CDR1 MNHEY and CDR2 SVGAGI. For the CDR3, the DNA is TGTGCCAGCAAAACCGGGACAGGGCCTCTGTCGAACTTC. It is translated as CASKTGTGPLSNF.

This rearrangement joins TRBV11-2 to TRBJ2-3, with 7 bases that match TRBD2. The trim removed 2 bases at V and 5 bases at J, leaving 13 bases unmatched. In germline, CDR1 is SGHAT, CDR2 FQNNGV. The CDR3 loop spans 17 amino acids. CDR3 residues: CASSLIGAGALGDTQYF. Here the CDR3 DNA reads TGTGCCAGCAGCTTAATTGGGGCGGGAGCCCTGGGAGATACGCAGTATTTT.

This clone was seen once. The V and J genes are TRBV6-5 and TRBJ2-7; TRBD1 might be the D (6 bases). The germline gives CDR1 MNHEY, CDR2 SVGAGI. The CDR3 is made up of 13 amino acids. V lost 6 bases and J 3 bases, leaving 12 bases between the germline ends. Written as DNA, the CDR3 is TGTGCCAGCAGCCGGCAGGGGAACTACGAGCAGTACTTC. This gives the protein CASSRQGNYEQYF.

V usage is TRBV19 and J usage is TRBJ1-2; D is possibly TRBD1 (5 bases). The CDR3 extends over 14 amino acids. Germline CDR1 is LNHDA and CDR2 is SQIVND (reference sequence). Trimming stripped 5 bases from V and 7 bases from J, with 17 bases between. The CDR3 DNA reads TGTGCCAGTAGTGCCCGGGAGGGGTCAATTGGCTACACCTTC. Amino acids: CASSAREGSIGYTF.

The chain combines TRBV27 with TRBJ1-6, with a possible D match to TRBD1 (5 bases). The CDR3 contains 16 residues. The V gene lost 6 bases and the J gene lost 0 bases, with 12 bases spanning the gap. Germline V gene data show CDR1 as MNHEY and CDR2 as SMNVEV (reference sequence). The CDR3 reads CASRPGPSSYNSPLHF. CDR3 DNA: TGTGCCAGCAGGCCAGGGCCGAGCTCCTATAATTCACCCCTCCACTTT.

This rearrangement joins TRBV6-5 to TRBJ2-3; TRBD2 matches 7 bases. The CDR3 runs 16 residues. The V and J ends lost 6 bases and 0 bases, in that order; junction bases with no gene match: 9. In germline, CDR1 is MNHEY, CDR2 SVGAGI. For the CDR3, the DNA is TGTGCCAGCAGCTACCAGACTAGCATCAGCACAGATACGCAGTATTTT. Translation gives CASSYQTSISTDTQYF.

The count of this clone is one. This chain connects TRBV10-3 to TRBJ2-7, with unresolved D. In germline, CDR1 is ENHRY, CDR2 SYGVKD. V lost 3 bases and J 6 bases, leaving 12 bases between the germline ends. This CDR3 is built from 13 residues. In nucleotides, the CDR3 is TGTGCCATCAGTGACAAGATGCATGGCGAGCAGTACTTC. Amino acids: CAISDKMHGEQYF.

J is TRBJ1-2 and V is TRBV25-1; the D gene is possibly TRBD1 (6 bases). The CDR3 has 17 residues. Deletions cut 3 bases from V and 8 bases from J, with 25 bases between. CDR1 and CDR2 (germline): MGHDK, SYGVNS. CDR3 loop: CASSDRRSIQGPGGYTF. DNA of the CDR3: TGTGCCAGCAGTGACCGACGGAGTATTCAGGGGCCTGGGGGCTACACCTTC.

Only one count was recorded for this clone. This rearrangement joins TRBV3-1 (or the pseudogene TRBV3-2) to TRBJ2-7; possibly TRBD1 or TRBD2 for D (6 bases each). The CDR3 consists of 14 residues. Germline lookup yields CDR1 LGHDT and CDR2 YNNKEL (reference sequence). V dropped 3 bases and J dropped 5 bases, with 14 bases sitting between them. Here the CDR3 reads CASSHWGADHEQYF. The CDR3 DNA reads as TGTGCCAGCAGCCATTGGGGGGCGGACCACGAGCAGTACTTC.

V usage is TRBV28 and J usage is TRBJ1-5; 7 bases map to TRBD1. This CDR3 has 17 residues. Germline trimming cut 2 bases from V and 7 bases from J; bases unmatched to any gene: 14. From germline, CDR1 is MDHEN and CDR2 SYDVKM. The CDR3, as DNA: TGTGCCAGCAGTTTACCCGCGGGGGACAGATTGGGGCAGCCCCAGCATTTT. Translation gives CASSLPAGDRLGQPQHF. The full variable domain, with the rest looked up from reference TRBV28 and TRBJ1-5, is DVKVTQSSRYLVKRTGEKVFLECVQDMDHENMFWYRQDPGLGLRLIYFSYDVKMKEKGDIPEGYSVSREKKERFSLILESASTNQTSMYLCASSLPAGDRLGQPQHFGDGTRLSIL.

There are a few counts of this clone. The gene calls are TRBV18 and TRBJ2-1; TRBD1 aligns across 11 bases. V was pared by 4 bases and J by 7 bases, with 9 bases of the junction left unmatched. This CDR3 spans 16 amino acids. CDR1 is KGHSH, CDR2 LQKENI, per germline. CDR3 DNA sequence: TGTGCCAGCTCACTGAGGACAGGGGGCTTGATTAATGAGCAGTTCTTC. This encodes CASSLRTGGLINEQFF.

V is TRBV6-1 and J is TRBJ1-1; D gene unclear. Germline assignment: CDR1 MNHNS and CDR2 SASEGT. Trimming took off 2 bases at V and 5 bases at J, with 15 bases between the two ends. The CDR3 has 15 residues. Here the CDR3 reads CASSEFGNFLTEAFF. In nucleotides, the CDR3 is TGTGCCAGCAGTGAATTTGGGAATTTCTTAACTGAAGCTTTCTTT.

The CDR3 protein is CASSPQGHYTF. The CDR3 DNA reads as TGTGCCAGCAGCCCTCAGGGGCACTACACCTTC. The V gene is TRBV7-3, the J gene TRBJ1-2; D may be TRBD1 (6 bases). The germline CDR1 and CDR2 sequences are SGHTA and FQGTGA. The length of the CDR3 is 11 residues. Between the trimmed V and J ends, which lost 5 bases and 10 bases, there was a span of 11 bases.

The chain joins TRBV7-8 to TRBJ1-6; D might be TRBD1 (6 bases). The CDR3 contains 16 residues. Germline V gene data show CDR1 as SGHVS and CDR2 as FQNEAQ. Between the trimmed V and J ends, which lost 3 bases and 7 bases, there was a span of 16 bases. The CDR3 here is CASSFSPGTLNSPLHF. For the CDR3, the DNA is TGTGCCAGCAGCTTCTCCCCCGGGACACTCAATTCACCCCTCCACTTT.

The rearrangement uses TRBV28 and TRBJ2-7; D gene ambiguous. CDR3 length: 15 residues. CDR1 is MDHEN and CDR2 is SYDVKM in the germline V gene. V dropped 1 base and J dropped 0 bases, with 10 bases sitting between them. CDR3 nucleotides: TGTGCCAGCAGTTTATCAGAAGACACCTCCTACGAGCAGTACTTC. It codes for CASSLSEDTSYEQYF. Full variable domain (remainder filled in from reference TRBV28 and TRBJ2-7): DVKVTQSSRYLVKRTGEKVFLECVQDMDHENMFWYRQDPGLGLRLIYFSYDVKMKEKGDIPEGYSVSREKKERFSLILESASTNQTSMYLCASSLSEDTSYEQYFGPGTRLTVT.

The gene calls are TRBV6-5 and TRBJ1-6; 10 bases are a match to TRBD1. Germline V CDR1 and CDR2: MNHEY, SVGAGI. After removal of 0 bases from V and 5 bases from J, the junction contained 1 base not matched to a gene. This CDR3 spans 16 amino acids. The CDR3 bases are TGTGCCAGCAGTTACTCGGGACAGGGGAATAATTCACCCCTCCACTTT. Protein: CASSYSGQGNNSPLHF.

V usage is TRBV5-5 and J usage is TRBJ1-2, with no clear D. Germline V gene lookup returns CDR1 SGHKS and CDR2 YYEKEE (reference sequence). V was cut by 2 bases and J by 6 bases, with 11 bases left in between. The length of the CDR3 is 13 residues. CDR3 loop: CASSLFPFDGYTF. The CDR3, as DNA: TGTGCCAGCAGCTTATTCCCTTTCGATGGCTACACCTTC. The whole variable domain, remainder taken from reference TRBV5-5 and TRBJ1-2, is DAGVTQSPTHLIKTRGQQVTLRCSPISGHKSVSWYQQVLGQGPQFIFQYYEKEERGRGNFPDRFSARQFPNYSSELNVNALLLGDSALYLCASSLFPFDGYTFGSGTRLTVV.

CDR3 sequence (DNA): TGTGCCAGCACCACCTTGTCCGGCCTCTCTTACAATGAGCAGTTCTTC. This codes for CASTTLSGLSYNEQFF. The chain employs TRBV27 and TRBJ2-1; D is uncertain. The CDR3 covers 16 residues. The germline V gene has CDR1 MNHEY and CDR2 SMNVEV (reference sequence). V dropped 7 bases and J dropped 4 bases, with 20 bases sitting between them.

The chain recombines TRBV9 with TRBJ2-1, with TRBD2 identical over 8 bases. V trimming: 0 bases; J trimming: 9 bases; junction bases outside the gene matches: 5. Germline CDR1 and CDR2: SGDLS and YYNGEE. The CDR3 has 14 amino acids. This CDR3 reads CASSVAGGPGEQFF. The CDR3 bases are TGTGCCAGCAGCGTAGCGGGAGGGCCAGGTGAGCAGTTCTTC. The full variable domain, rest sourced from reference TRBV9 and TRBJ2-1, is DSGVTQTPKHLITATGQRVTLRCSPRSGDLSVYWYQQSLDQGLQFLIQYYNGEERAKGNILERFSAQQFPDLHSELNLSSLELGDSALYFCASSVAGGPGEQFFGPGTRLTVL.

V usage is TRBV28 and J usage is TRBJ2-3, with 14 positions matching TRBD2. This CDR3 comprises 16 residues. Germline V gene lookup returns CDR1 MDHEN and CDR2 SYDVKM. J gave up 6 bases and V 4 bases, and 6 bases lay outside the gene matches. In DNA form, the CDR3 reads TGTGCCAGCAGTTCCCCCGGGACTAGCGGGAGTGATACGCAGTATTTT. Its translation: CASSSPGTSGSDTQYF. The whole variable domain, remainder taken from reference TRBV28 and TRBJ2-3, is DVKVTQSSRYLVKRTGEKVFLECVQDMDHENMFWYRQDPGLGLRLIYFSYDVKMKEKGDIPEGYSVSREKKERFSLILESASTNQTSMYLCASSSPGTSGSDTQYFGPGTRLTVL.

V usage is TRBV15 and J usage is TRBJ2-1, with D possibly matching TRBD1 (5 bases). Trimming removed 0 bases from V and 4 bases from J, with 10 bases in between. Germline assignment: CDR1 LNHNV and CDR2 YYDKDF (reference sequence). This CDR3 spans 15 amino acids. The CDR3: CATSREGDGYNEQFF. In DNA, the CDR3 is TGTGCCACCAGCAGAGAAGGGGATGGATACAATGAGCAGTTCTTC.

This chain joins TRBV27 and TRBJ1-1; D unresolved. Trimming removed 2 bases from V and 12 bases from J, with 10 bases in between. The CDR3 has 11 residues. CDR1 and CDR2 from the germline V gene are MNHEY and SMNVEV (reference sequence). CDR3 loop: CASSLPSMSFF. The CDR3 DNA sequence: TGTGCCAGCAGTTTACCGTCGATGTCTTTCTTT.